This is a list of T cell receptor beta chains from one sample in a study of blood T cell repertoires in COVID-19. The method was immunoSEQ multiplex PCR; TCRdb's version includes in-frame clones alone and lacks a portion of them. The sample lists some 360,000 clones, around nine tenths seen once, with approximately 1% in the top ten. The sample comprised PBMCs or T cells enriched from blood (not recorded which). Receptors originate from a woman aged 25 to 39 who had been exposed to COVID-19. CDR3s leave out the opening cysteine and the closing phenylalanine or tryptophan. D genes are given only for firm matches.

>TRBD1|TRBJ2-7|TRBV18|12
ASSPQGQGGEQY
>.|TRBJ1-5|TRBV6-5|12
ASSYKSGGQPQH
>TRBD1|TRBJ2-7|TRBV3-1/TRBV3-2|11
ASSRGQGYEQY
>.|TRBJ2-5|TRBV28|10
ASSLGTQTQY
>TRBD2|TRBJ2-2|TRBV18|14
ASSPGLAGDVGELF
>TRBD2|TRBJ2-7|TRBV28|14
ASSFGPTSGSYEQY
>TRBD2|TRBJ2-1|TRBV28|13
ASRLGLAGHNEQF
>.|TRBJ2-7|TRBV24-1|12
ATRESGGAYEQY
>.|TRBJ2-1|TRBV30|10
AWSVQGDEQF
>.|TRBJ1-3|TRBV28|14
ASSGGVPAAVDTIY
>.|TRBJ1-2|TRBV19|10
ASTRQGTGYT
>.|TRBJ2-1|TRBV19|11
ASSMGSGVEQF
>TRBD1|TRBJ2-1|TRBV2|13
ASSFPGTGKNEQF
>.|TRBJ1-1|TRBV6-2/TRBV6-3|12
ASSYWDKNTEAF
>.|TRBJ1-3|TRBV11-2|12
ASSLAQFGNTIY
>TRBD2|TRBJ2-4|TRBV28|14
ASQKAGMGRENIQY
>.|TRBJ2-1|TRBV15|10
ATSRPDNEQF
>.|TRBJ2-1|TRBV12-2|13
ARPPGLAGVHEQF
>.|TRBJ1-6|TRBV30|12
AWRTGALHSPLH
>TRBD1|TRBJ1-6|TRBV18|17
ASSPFRTTSGQGNSPLH
>TRBD1|TRBJ1-4|TRBV19|11
ASRRQGEEKLF
>.|TRBJ2-6|TRBV10-3|16
AISGGHTMPSGANVLT
>TRBD1|TRBJ2-7|TRBV11-3|12
ASSYRTGAYEQY
>.|TRBJ2-5|TRBV5-1|12
ASSLDPSLETQY
>.|TRBJ1-1|TRBV19|12
ASSIGQRNTEAF